The 11 T cell receptor beta chains below all came from one sample that was sequenced in a study of blood T cell repertoires in COVID-19. Generated by immunoSEQ multiplex PCR, the TCRdb table keeps only in-frame clones and is missing some. The repertoire holds 30,000 to 40,000 clones, with 80% as singletons. The sample comprised peripheral blood. These receptors originate from a man at least 80 years old with acute or convalescent COVID-19.

This clone was seen a few times. The chain uses TRBV5-4 and TRBJ2-7; 13 bases align to TRBD2. Losses at the gene ends were 3 bases for V and 2 bases for J; bases not matched to a gene: 5. CDR3 length: 16 residues. Germline V CDR1 and CDR2: SGHNT, YYREEE (reference sequence). The CDR3 coding sequence is TGTGCCAGCAGCTACGGGACTAGCGGGGCCCCCTACGAGCAGTACTTC. Its translation: CASSYGTSGAPYEQYF.

The table lists this clone with a few counts. The CDR3 DNA reads as TGTGCCAGCAGTTACGCCGGGGCGGGGGCAGAGACCCAGTACTTC. Amino acid sequence: CASSYAGAGAETQYF. The chain carries TRBV6-2 or TRBV6-3 and TRBJ2-5; weak D call: TRBD2 (7 bases). The CDR3 extends over 15 amino acids. From germline, CDR1 is MNHEY and CDR2 SVGEGT. Trimming shortened V by 2 bases and J by 4 bases, and 14 bases separated the two germline ends.

The gene calls are TRBV7-8 and TRBJ2-7; 9 bases fit TRBD2. The CDR3 length is 18 residues. The V gene end was trimmed by 0 bases and the J gene end by 0 bases; junction bases not matched to a gene: 9. Looked up from germline, CDR1 is SGHVS and CDR2 is FQNEAQ. The CDR3 loop reads CASSLAVSGSAVSYEQYF. In DNA, the CDR3 is TGTGCCAGCAGCTTAGCGGTTAGCGGGAGCGCCGTCTCCTACGAGCAGTACTTC.

The V gene is TRBV28, the J gene TRBJ1-5; TRBD1 agrees at 8 bases. The CDR3 is 13 residues long. Germline V gives CDR1 MDHEN, CDR2 SYDVKM. V dropped 7 bases and J dropped 12; count of bases not matched to a gene: 11. The CDR3 DNA reads as TGTGCCAGCAAAATGCCTCGACAGGGGTTCCAGCATTTT. It specifies CASKMPRQGFQHF.

V usage is TRBV11-1 and J usage is TRBJ1-1, with TRBD1 matching over 7 bases. The J segment lost 5 bases and the V segment lost 8 bases, leaving 5 bases of the junction unmatched. Germline-derived CDR1 and CDR2 are SGHAT and FQDESV (reference sequence). This CDR3 region has 12 residues. The CDR3 sequence: CASRRGRTEAFF. The CDR3 DNA reads as TGTGCCAGCCGGAGGGGGCGGACTGAAGCTTTCTTT.

V and J are TRBV29-1 and TRBJ1-2, with 7 bases aligning to TRBD1. Per germline, CDR1 SQVTM and CDR2 ANQGSEA. CDR3 length equals 12 residues. The trim removed 7 bases at V and 8 bases at J, leaving 10 bases unmatched. CDR3 residues: CSGTTGNEGYTF. The DNA for the CDR3 is TGCAGCGGGACGACAGGGAACGAGGGCTACACCTTC.

This clone was observed a few times. The rearrangement joins TRBV4-3 to TRBJ2-5; 10 bases agree with TRBD2. The germline V gene has CDR1 LGHNA and CDR2 YSLEER. The CDR3 contains 15 residues. The trim removed 4 bases at V and 4 bases at J, leaving 6 bases unmatched. The CDR3 region has the DNA TGCGCCAGCAGCCGCGGACTAGCGGAGTCAGAGACCCAGTACTTC. Its protein is CASSRGLAESETQYF.

J is TRBJ2-1 and V is TRBV7-3; tentatively, D is TRBD2 (6 bases). Germline CDR1 reads SGHTA; CDR2 reads FQGTGA. The CDR3 sequence is 13 residues long. V dropped 5 bases and J dropped 6 bases, with 11 bases sitting between them. Here the CDR3 reads CASSPPGGNEQFF. CDR3 coding DNA: TGTGCCAGCAGCCCACCCGGGGGCAATGAGCAGTTCTTC.

The V call is TRBV27, the J call TRBJ2-3; 7 bases fit TRBD2. CDR1 and CDR2 (germline): MNHEY, SMNVEV (reference sequence). This CDR3 region has 15 residues. Trimming cost V 4 bases and J 0 bases; bases outside gene matches: 4. CDR3 loop: CASSSLALSTDTQYF. CDR3 bases: TGTGCCAGCAGTTCACTAGCGCTTAGCACAGATACGCAGTATTTT.

The chain joins TRBV5-1 to TRBJ2-7; the match to TRBD1 covers 7 bases. Germline V gene sequence: CDR1 SGHRS, CDR2 YFSETQ. CDR3 length: 14 residues. After removal of 0 bases from V and 2 bases from J, the junction contained 2 bases not matched to a gene. The CDR3 DNA is TGCGCCAGCAGCTTGGACAGGGGCACCTACGAGCAGTACTTC. It yields the protein CASSLDRGTYEQYF.

The chain carries TRBV7-9 and TRBJ1-5; 7 nucleotides agree with TRBD1. J lost 6 bases, V lost 5 bases, and 10 bases had no gene match. The germline CDR1 and CDR2 sequences are SEHNR and FQNEAQ (reference sequence). CDR3 length equals 15 residues. DNA of the CDR3: TGTGCCAGCAGCCCTGCCAGGGGGAATGGTCAGCCCCAGCATTTT. Encoded protein: CASSPARGNGQPQHF.